The 18 T cell receptor beta chains in this list originate from one sample, sequenced in a study of blood T cell repertoires in COVID-19. TCRdb keeps only in-frame clones here, not all; method: immunoSEQ multiplex PCR. The repertoire includes around 55,000 clones, almost 90% of them detected once, and 8.5% sits in the top ten. Source material: peripheral blood. These receptors came from a man in his sixties with active COVID-19.

This clone is medium-sized by share. V and J are TRBV14 and TRBJ1-5; D might be TRBD1 (5 bases). The germline V gene has CDR1 SGHDN and CDR2 FVKESK. V was trimmed by 3 bases and J by 7 bases, leaving 13 bases between them. This CDR3 has 14 amino acids. In nucleotides, the CDR3 is TGTGCCAGCAGCCAGGGGGGGGTAGGACAGCCCCAGCATTTT. Its translation is CASSQGGVGQPQHF.

The chain joins TRBV29-1 to TRBJ2-4; D may be TRBD2 (6 bases). Trimming left V 5 bases short and J 5 bases short, with 16 bases between. CDR1 and CDR2 from the germline V gene are SQVTM and ANQGSEA. The CDR3 is 14 residues long. The CDR3 reads CSVHSGGGQNIQYF. DNA for the CDR3: TGCAGCGTTCACTCCGGGGGAGGACAAAACATTCAGTACTTC.

The V and J genes are TRBV12-3 or TRBV12-4 and TRBJ2-7; 9 bases agree with TRBD1. The CDR3 spans 13 residues. V lost 6 bases, J lost 3 bases, and 3 bases stayed unmatched. The CDR3, as DNA: TGTGCCAGCAGCCGGGACAGGGTCTACGAGCAGTACTTC. Protein sequence: CASSRDRVYEQYF.

Only one count was recorded for this clone. The chain has TRBV27 and TRBJ1-3; a possible D gene is TRBD1 (5 bases). Between the trimmed V and J ends, which lost 6 bases and 0 bases, there was a span of 9 bases. CDR3 size: 14 residues. CDR1 is MNHEY and CDR2 is SMNVEV in the germline V gene (reference sequence). The CDR3 sequence: CASRAQGSGNTIYF. The CDR3 region has the DNA TGTGCCAGCAGGGCCCAGGGCTCTGGAAACACCATATATTTT.

The CDR3 bases are TGTGCCAGCTCACCTCAAAGCGGGACGCCCGGCGGAGGTCAGCCCCAGCATTTT. Protein product: CASSPQSGTPGGGQPQHF. The J gene is TRBJ1-5, the V gene TRBV18, with D perhaps TRBD1 (5 bases). Germline V gene sequence: CDR1 KGHSH, CDR2 LQKENI. The CDR3 has 18 residues. Deletions cut 3 bases from V and 6 bases from J, with 24 bases between.

This sequence joins TRBV5-1 and TRBJ2-6, with D hard to call. Germline assignment: CDR1 SGHRS and CDR2 YFSETQ. This CDR3 contains 16 residues. With 0 bases removed from V and 0 bases from J, the gap between germline ends came to 7 bases. The CDR3 protein is CASSLALLSGANVLTF. The CDR3 coding sequence is TGCGCCAGCAGCTTGGCCCTCCTCTCTGGGGCCAACGTCCTGACTTTC.

The chain recombines TRBV4-2 with TRBJ2-1; 10 positions agree with TRBD2. The CDR3 is 16 amino acids. V lost 0 bases and J lost 4; bases outside the gene matches: 3. Germline values: CDR1 LGHNA, CDR2 YNFKEQ. Written as DNA, the CDR3 is TGTGCCAGCAGCCAAGAGACTAGCGGGCCTTACAATGAGCAGTTCTTC. This codes for CASSQETSGPYNEQFF.

This clone appeared a few times. The chain uses TRBV3-1 (or the pseudogene TRBV3-2) and TRBJ2-7; TRBD2 aligns across 11 bases. Trimming took 3 bases from V and 1 from J; bases not matched to a gene: 8. This CDR3 contains 17 residues. Germline V lookup: CDR1 LGHDT, CDR2 YNNKEL (reference sequence). CDR3: CASSHFGGTSGSYEQYF. The CDR3 DNA reads as TGTGCCAGCAGCCATTTCGGGGGGACTAGCGGATCCTACGAGCAGTACTTC.

The chain couples TRBV4-2 to TRBJ2-1; D is uncertain. Between the trimmed V and J ends, which lost 1 base and 0 bases, there was a span of 7 bases. This CDR3 region has 15 residues. Germline lookup yields CDR1 LGHNA and CDR2 YNFKEQ. The CDR3 sequence: CASSQAPYSYNEQFF. The CDR3 DNA follows: TGTGCCAGCAGCCAAGCCCCTTACTCCTACAATGAGCAGTTCTTC.

This chain links TRBV11-2 with TRBJ2-7; 9 nucleotides align to TRBD1. Germline V lookup: CDR1 SGHAT, CDR2 FQNNGV. V shed 4 bases, J shed 4 bases, and the junction held 8 bases outside the gene matches. The CDR3 totals 15 residues. The CDR3 reads CASSSFGQGWYEQYF. CDR3 coding DNA: TGTGCCAGCAGCTCCTTCGGACAGGGGTGGTACGAGCAGTACTTC.

The V and J genes are TRBV6-1 and TRBJ1-2; D is possibly TRBD1 (5 bases). Germline V gives CDR1 MNHNS, CDR2 SASEGT. This CDR3 has 15 residues. Trimming took off 1 base at V and 1 base at J, with 10 bases between the two ends. DNA for the CDR3: TGTGCCAGCAGTGAAGAGGACACCGATAACTATGGCTACACCTTC. It yields the protein CASSEEDTDNYGYTF.

This clone was observed a handful of times. This chain connects TRBV2 to TRBJ2-7, with 11 positions matching TRBD1. CDR3 length: 10 amino acids. Looked up from germline, CDR1 is SNHLY and CDR2 is FYNNEI. CDR3 coding DNA: TGTGGGACAGGGGGCGACGAGCAGTACTTC. Translating gives CGTGGDEQYF.

V gene TRBV10-3 combines with J gene TRBJ2-5; 7 bases agree with TRBD1. Germline CDR1 is ENHRY and CDR2 is SYGVKD. This CDR3 region has 14 residues. J gave up 4 bases and V 6 bases, and 8 bases lay outside the gene matches. In DNA, the CDR3 is TGTGCCATCAGAGGGGGCCCAGGGGCAGAGACCCAGTACTTC. The encoded protein is CAIRGGPGAETQYF.

The chain couples TRBV7-2 to TRBJ2-1; 8 positions match TRBD2. This CDR3 comprises 15 residues. Germline V gives CDR1 SGHTA, CDR2 FQGNSA. The V gene end was trimmed by 2 bases and the J gene end by 5 bases; junction bases not matched to a gene: 5. CDR3 sequence: CASSLLAGLNNEQFF. The DNA for the CDR3 is TGTGCCAGCAGCTTACTAGCGGGCCTGAACAATGAGCAGTTCTTC.

The chain recombines TRBV11-2 with TRBJ1-1; a weak D match, TRBD1 (5 bases). Germline CDR1 is SGHAT and CDR2 is FQNNGV. The CDR3 contains 13 residues. The V end was cut by 5 bases, the J end by 3 bases, with 10 bases between. Here the CDR3 reads CASSQARDTEAFF. CDR3 DNA: TGTGCCAGCAGCCAAGCCAGGGACACTGAAGCTTTCTTT.

The chain has TRBV27 and TRBJ2-1; TRBD1 is a possible D gene (5 bases). With 2 bases removed from V and 8 bases from J, the gap between germline ends came to 19 bases. CDR3 length equals 16 residues. Germline CDR1 and CDR2: MNHEY and SMNVEV (reference sequence). This CDR3 reads CASSLREGHSSDEQFF. The CDR3 nucleotides are TGTGCCAGCAGTTTAAGGGAAGGACACTCCTCCGATGAGCAGTTCTTC.

In DNA form, the CDR3 reads TGTGCCAGTAGTATGGGACTAGCGGGAGGGCCGGATACGCAGTATTTT. This translates into CASSMGLAGGPDTQYF. The chain has TRBV19 and TRBJ2-3, with TRBD2 matching over 16 bases. Germline V lookup: CDR1 LNHDA, CDR2 SQIVND (reference sequence). Losses at the gene ends were 3 bases for V and 6 bases for J; bases not matched to a gene: 3. The CDR3 runs 16 residues.

The chain joins TRBV18 to TRBJ1-2, with no clear D. Trimming took off 3 bases at V and 4 bases at J, with 12 bases between the two ends. Germline-derived CDR1 and CDR2 are KGHSH and LQKENI. The CDR3 has 14 residues. CDR3: CASSPSRDFYGYTF. CDR3 bases: TGTGCCAGCTCACCTTCGAGGGATTTCTATGGCTACACCTTC.